This TCR beta chain was found in a study of blood T cell repertoires in COVID-19. In the study overall: Specimens from acute and convalescent COVID-19 originated in the United States, Italy and Spain. The cDNA or gDNA used as material had been derived from T cells, B-cell-depleted T cells, or PBMCs.

This CDR3 contains 14 residues. The ends were cut back, 0 bases at V and 1 base at J, with 7 bases in the middle. Germline V gene lookup returns CDR1 SGHRS and CDR2 YFSETQ. In the original processing: Estimated nucleated cell counts came from reference gene primer amplification. Sequencing used immunoSEQ multiplex PCR; TCRdb keeps in-frame clones, though not all of them. The V and J calls and the clone size are those of that table, but D and trimming were determined from the DNA. This table has some 73,000 clones, around 90% appearing once. The sequence came from a human donor in a cohort sampled during active COVID-19. This sequence joins TRBV5-1 and TRBJ2-5, with D possibly being TRBD1 (5 bases). Sequencing input: peripheral blood. CDR3 nucleotides: TGCGCCAGCAGCTTGGGGACAACCCAAGAGACCCAGTACTTC. It is translated as CASSLGTTQETQYF.